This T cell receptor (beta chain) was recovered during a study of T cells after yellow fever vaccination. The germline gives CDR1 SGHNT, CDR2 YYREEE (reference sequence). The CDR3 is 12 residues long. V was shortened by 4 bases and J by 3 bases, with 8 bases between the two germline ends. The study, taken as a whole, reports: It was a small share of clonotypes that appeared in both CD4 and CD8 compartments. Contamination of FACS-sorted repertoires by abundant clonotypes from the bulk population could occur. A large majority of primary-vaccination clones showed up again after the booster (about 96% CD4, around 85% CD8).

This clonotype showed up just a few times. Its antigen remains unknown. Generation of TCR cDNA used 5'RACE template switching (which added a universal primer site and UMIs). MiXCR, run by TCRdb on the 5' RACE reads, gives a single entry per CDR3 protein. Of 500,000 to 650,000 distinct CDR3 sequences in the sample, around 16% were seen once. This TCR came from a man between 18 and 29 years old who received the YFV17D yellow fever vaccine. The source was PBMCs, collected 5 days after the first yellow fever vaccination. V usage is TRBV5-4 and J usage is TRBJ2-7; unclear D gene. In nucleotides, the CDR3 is TGTGCCAGCAGCCACTACCTCTACGAGCAGTACTTC. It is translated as CASSHYLYEQYF.